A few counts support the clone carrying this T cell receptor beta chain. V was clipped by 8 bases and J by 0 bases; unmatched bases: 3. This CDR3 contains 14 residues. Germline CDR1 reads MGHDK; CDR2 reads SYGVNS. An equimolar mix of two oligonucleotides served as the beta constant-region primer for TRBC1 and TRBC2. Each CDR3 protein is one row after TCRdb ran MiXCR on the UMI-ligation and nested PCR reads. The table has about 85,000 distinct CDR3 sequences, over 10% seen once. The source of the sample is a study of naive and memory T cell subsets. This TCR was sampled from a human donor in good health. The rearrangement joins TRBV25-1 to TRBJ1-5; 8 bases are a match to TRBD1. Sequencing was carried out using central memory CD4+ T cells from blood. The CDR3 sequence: CASWTGNSNQPQHF. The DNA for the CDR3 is TGTGCCAGCTGGACAGGGAATAGCAATCAGCCCCAGCATTTT.